This passage covers 26 T cell receptor beta chains from one sample sequenced in a study of cytomegalovirus exposure and HLA in healthy donors. PCR was performed using 60 Vbeta and 13 Jbeta primers. This table comes from immunoSEQ multiplex PCR, and its TCRdb copy is limited to in-frame clones, with some not included. Among a few hundred thousand clones, about three quarters were seen once, and the ten largest hold about 1.8%. Sequences were obtained from PBMCs. These receptors originate from a man younger than 30 in good health and CMV-seronegative.

The chain uses TRBV6-6 and TRBJ1-1; D is possibly TRBD1 (5 bases). The CDR3 extends over 13 amino acids. Per germline, CDR1 MNHNY and CDR2 SVGAGI (reference sequence). V lost 2 bases, J lost 8 bases, and 12 bases lay in between. In DNA form, the CDR3 reads TGTGCCAGCAGTTACCCTCGACAGCCAGAAGCTTTCTTT. Translating it yields CASSYPRQPEAFF.

This rearrangement joins TRBV5-1 to TRBJ1-5; 10 bases match TRBD1. The ends lost 4 bases at V and 5 bases at J; junction bases unmatched: 3. The CDR3 contains 14 residues. CDR1 SGHRS and CDR2 YFSETQ come from the germline V gene. The CDR3 protein is CASSGGTGDQPQHF. In DNA, the CDR3 is TGCGCCAGCAGCGGCGGGACAGGGGATCAGCCCCAGCATTTT.

This chain joins TRBV7-2 and TRBJ2-1; D possibly corresponds to TRBD2 (6 bases). The V and J ends lost 6 bases and 7 bases respectively, with 22 bases between them. CDR3 length: 16 residues. CDR1 SGHTA and CDR2 FQGNSA come from the germline V gene. The CDR3 nucleotides read TGTGCCAGCAGTCCAACCTGGGGCGGGGAGTTTAATGAGCAGTTCTTC. Translation gives CASSPTWGGEFNEQFF.

This chain connects TRBV4-3 to TRBJ2-1; TRBD2 matches at 9 bases. The germline gives CDR1 LGHNA, CDR2 YSLEER. CDR3 size: 17 residues. Germline trimming cut 0 bases from V and 2 bases from J; bases unmatched to any gene: 5. For the CDR3, the DNA is TGCGCCAGCAGCCAAGACTGGGCGGGGGGGCCCTACAATGAGCAGTTCTTC. This translates into CASSQDWAGGPYNEQFF.

This chain links TRBV27 with TRBJ2-7; 8 nucleotides agree with TRBD2. CDR1 MNHEY and CDR2 SMNVEV come from the germline V gene (reference sequence). This CDR3 region has 14 residues. After removal of 4 bases from V and 5 bases from J, the junction contained 7 bases not matched to a gene. CDR3 DNA sequence: TGTGCCAGCAGTTCGGGGACTAGTGGTCACGAGCAGTACTTC. Its translation: CASSSGTSGHEQYF.

The V call is TRBV7-2, the J call TRBJ1-4; tentatively, D is TRBD1 (6 bases). Trimming cost V 0 bases and J 8 bases, with 19 bases left between them. The CDR3 has 17 amino acids. Germline assignment: CDR1 SGHTA and CDR2 FQGNSA. The CDR3 bases are TGTGCCAGCAGCTTAGCGCTCGGGAACAGGGTTGGAGAAAAACTGTTTTTT. Amino acid sequence: CASSLALGNRVGEKLFF.

The gene calls are TRBV29-1 and TRBJ2-5; D is perhaps TRBD1 (5 bases). Matching the DNA end better, TRBJ2-7 makes the J call doubtful. There are 12 residues in the CDR3. Germline-derived CDR1 and CDR2 are SQVTM and ANQGSEA. The CDR3 loop is CSVQGLSYEQYF. In DNA, the CDR3 is TGCAGCGTTCAGGGCCTCTCCTACGAGCAGTACTTC.

The chain combines TRBV5-1 with TRBJ2-7; D is perhaps TRBD2 (6 bases). The length of the CDR3 is 15 residues. V lost 0 bases and J 1 base, leaving 11 bases between the germline ends. Germline V gene lookup returns CDR1 SGHRS and CDR2 YFSETQ. DNA of the CDR3: TGCGCCAGCAGCTTGGGCGGGGAATTGTCCTACGAGCAGTACTTC. Protein product: CASSLGGELSYEQYF.

CDR3 DNA: TGTGCCAGCAGCCCCAGGACTAGCGGAAGCCAAGAGACCCAGTACTTC. Its translation is CASSPRTSGSQETQYF. The V and J genes are TRBV2 and TRBJ2-5; 10 bases map to TRBD2. Unmatched junction bases numbered 8, after V lost 6 bases and J lost 1 base. The CDR3 has 16 residues. Germline-derived CDR1 and CDR2 are SNHLY and FYNNEI.

This clone was picked up a small number of times. The gene calls are TRBV7-9 and TRBJ2-7; 7 bases are shared with TRBD1. The CDR3 loop spans 14 amino acids. V shed 3 bases and J 0 bases; nucleotides not matched to a gene: 2. Germline V CDR1 and CDR2: SEHNR, FQNEAQ (reference sequence). DNA for the CDR3: TGTGCCAGCAGCTTGGGACAGAGCTCCTACGAGCAGTACTTC. Translating it yields CASSLGQSSYEQYF. Full variable domain (missing parts from reference TRBV7-9 and TRBJ2-7): DTGVSQNPRHKITKRGQNVTFRCDPISEHNRLYWYRQTLGQGPEFLTYFQNEAQLEKSRLLSDRFSAERPKGSFSTLEIQRTEQGDSAMYLCASSLGQSSYEQYFGPGTRLTVT.

The CDR3 sequence is CASRGQAKATNEKLFF. For the CDR3, the DNA is TGTGCCAGCAGGGGCCAGGCGAAGGCAACTAATGAAAAACTGTTTTTT. The V gene is TRBV6-6, the J gene TRBJ1-4; D call uncertain. CDR3 size: 16 residues. Germline V gene sequence: CDR1 MNHNY, CDR2 SVGAGI (reference sequence). The V end lost 6 bases, the J end lost 0 bases, and 14 bases lay between the germline ends.

The V and J genes are TRBV19 and TRBJ2-1, with 13 bases matching TRBD2. The CDR3 extends over 14 amino acids. Looked up from germline, CDR1 is LNHDA and CDR2 is SQIVND (reference sequence). Unmatched junction bases numbered 7, after V lost 7 bases and J lost 10 bases. The CDR3 loop reads CASNPGLAGREQFF. CDR3 bases: TGTGCCAGTAACCCGGGACTAGCGGGGAGGGAGCAGTTCTTC.

V gene TRBV21-1 combines with J gene TRBJ2-3; TRBD2, the table's D call, lacks a check against the DNA. TRBV21-1 counts as a pseudogene. The length of the CDR3 is 18 residues. CDR3 protein: CASSRRGRSGSGTDTQYF. As DNA, the CDR3 is TGTGCCAGCAGCAGAAGGGGGCGCAGCGGGAGTGGTACAGATACGCAGTATTTT.

V is TRBV5-1 and J is TRBJ1-4; TRBD1 is a possible D gene (5 bases). The CDR3 runs 17 residues. Trimming stripped 0 bases from V and 5 bases from J, with 17 bases between. In germline, CDR1 is SGHRS, CDR2 YFSETQ. The CDR3 is CASSLAPSRVGNEKLFF. The CDR3 DNA is TGCGCCAGCAGCTTGGCCCCAAGCAGGGTCGGGAATGAAAAACTGTTTTTT.

The rearrangement joins TRBV5-6 to TRBJ1-1; D gene ambiguous. Per germline, CDR1 SGHDT and CDR2 YYEEEE. The CDR3 loop spans 12 amino acids. V dropped 0 bases and J dropped 4 bases, with 4 bases sitting between them. The CDR3 loop reads CASSLGSTEAFF. Here the CDR3 DNA reads TGTGCCAGCAGCTTGGGGAGCACTGAAGCTTTCTTT.

The chain couples TRBV19 to TRBJ1-5; 10 bases align to TRBD1. The CDR3 length is 15 residues. Germline lookup yields CDR1 LNHDA and CDR2 SQIVND (reference sequence). With 7 bases clipped from V and 5 bases from J, the junction kept 8 bases outside the gene matches. The CDR3: CASTLDRGDDQPQHF. The CDR3 region has the DNA TGTGCCAGTACCTTGGACAGGGGGGACGATCAGCCCCAGCATTTT. The whole variable domain, filled in from reference TRBV19 and TRBJ1-5, reads DGGITQSPKYLFRKEGQNVTLSCEQNLNHDAMYWYRQDPGQGLRLIYYSQIVNDFQKGDIAEGYSVSREKKESFPLTVTSAQKNPTAFYLCASTLDRGDDQPQHFGDGTRLSIL.

A note on this clone: The same CDR3 arises from other DNA sequences in this sample as well. The CDR3 region has the DNA TGTGCCAGCAGTTACTCACAGGGGGTCAACTATGGCTACACCTTC. Protein: CASSYSQGVNYGYTF. This chain links TRBV6-5 with TRBJ1-2; 8 positions agree with TRBD1. Trimming at V came to 0 bases and at J to 2 bases, leaving 2 bases not matched to a gene. Germline assignment: CDR1 MNHEY and CDR2 SVGAGI. CDR3 length: 15 residues.

The chain links TRBV4-3 to TRBJ1-1; no definite D call. The CDR3 runs 13 residues. CDR1 is LGHNA, CDR2 YSLEER, per germline. Trimming stripped 4 bases from V and 3 bases from J, with 9 bases between. In nucleotides, the CDR3 is TGCGCCAGCAGCCCCCTTCAGGACACTGAAGCTTTCTTT. Translation gives CASSPLQDTEAFF.

V usage is TRBV7-3 and J usage is TRBJ2-1; no clear D gene. Looked up from germline, CDR1 is SGHTA and CDR2 is FQGTGA. The CDR3 extends over 14 amino acids. Trimming took off 5 bases at V and 6 bases at J, with 14 bases between the two ends. CDR3 in amino acids: CASSPYDGFNEQFF. CDR3 DNA sequence: TGTGCCAGCAGCCCATACGACGGGTTCAATGAGCAGTTCTTC.

The chain carries TRBV30 and TRBJ2-4; 9 bases map to TRBD2. The trim removed 6 bases at V and 9 bases at J, leaving 12 bases unmatched. Germline values: CDR1 GTSNPN, CDR2 SVGIG (reference sequence). The length of the CDR3 is 14 residues. For the CDR3, the DNA is TGTGCCTGTGCGGGGGGTAGCGGGAGCGTCATTCAGTACTTC. This encodes CACAGGSGSVIQYF.

To note about this clone: At one end, the junction sequence differs from germline, possibly due to a read error. This chain connects TRBV7-7 to TRBJ2-3, with D tentatively TRBD2 (7 bases). In germline, CDR1 is SSHAT, CDR2 FNYEAQ (reference sequence). The CDR3 runs 14 residues. The CDR3 region has the DNA TGTGCTAGCAGCTTAGGGGGGGACACAGATACGCAGTATTTT. Translating gives CASSLGGDTDTQYF. Based on the CDR3 plus reference TRBV7-7 and TRBJ2-3, the full variable domain is GAGVSQSPRYKVTKRGQDVTLRCDPISSHATLYWYQQALGQGPEFLTYFNYEAQPDKSGLPSDRFSAERPEGSISTLTIQRTEQRDSAMYRCASSLGGDTDTQYFGPGTRLTVL.

CDR3 amino acids: CASSLGRGMQDEQYF. The CDR3 nucleotides are TGTGCCAGCAGCTTAGGTCGGGGAATGCAAGACGAGCAGTACTTC. The rearrangement links TRBV7-9 to TRBJ2-7; D is possibly TRBD2 (5 bases). The germline V gene encodes CDR1 SEHNR and CDR2 FQNEAQ (reference sequence). The CDR3 is 15 amino acids. V gave up 1 base and J gave up 5 bases, with 15 bases separating them.

The rearrangement joins TRBV14 to TRBJ1-2; 8 bases match TRBD1. This CDR3 comprises 15 residues. The V gene end was trimmed by 1 base and the J gene end by 7 bases; junction bases not matched to a gene: 8. Germline V CDR1 and CDR2: SGHDN, FVKESK. CDR3 amino acids: CASSQGPGQAFGYTF. The CDR3 bases are TGTGCCAGCAGCCAAGGTCCGGGACAGGCTTTTGGCTACACCTTC. Full variable domain (outside the CDR3, taken from reference TRBV14 and TRBJ1-2): EAGVTQFPSHSVIEKGQTVTLRCDPISGHDNLYWYRRVMGKEIKFLLHFVKESKQDESGMPNNRFLAERTGGTYSTLKVQPAELEDSGVYFCASSQGPGQAFGYTFGSGTRLTVV.

The rearrangement links TRBV4-2 to TRBJ2-7; 9 bases line up with TRBD2. The CDR3 is 15 amino acids. Germline V gene lookup returns CDR1 LGHNA and CDR2 YNFKEQ. V was pared by 1 base and J by 0 bases, with 1 base of the junction left unmatched. The CDR3 sequence is CASSQASGASYEQYF. Written as DNA, the CDR3 is TGTGCCAGCAGCCAAGCTAGCGGGGCCTCCTACGAGCAGTACTTC.

The chain employs TRBV13 and TRBJ1-1; 8 bases align to TRBD1. The CDR3 runs to 17 residues. Germline V gene data show CDR1 as PRHDT and CDR2 as FYEKMQ (reference sequence). The trim removed 4 bases at V and 0 bases at J, leaving 10 bases unmatched. CDR3 sequence (DNA): TGTGCCAGCAGCTCCACAGGGGGGCGGGCTATGAACACTGAAGCTTTCTTT. Encoded protein: CASSSTGGRAMNTEAFF.

The chain links TRBV2 to TRBJ2-7; no firm D call. This CDR3 has 12 residues. V lost 7 bases and J lost 3, with 10 bases in between. CDR1 is SNHLY, CDR2 FYNNEI, per germline. This CDR3 reads CASKTLNYEQYF. In DNA form, the CDR3 reads TGTGCCAGCAAGACTCTTAACTACGAGCAGTACTTC.